The 20 T cell receptor beta chains below were found in one sample sequenced in a study of shared clonotypes between healthy human individuals. Naive CD8 cells, CD45RO-negative and positively selected for CCR7, excluded terminally differentiated effector memory CD45RA+ cells. Clones were sequenced by immunoSEQ multiplex PCR, and TCRdb holds only the in-frame ones, with some missing. The sample carries 2 million to 2.5 million clones, 85% to 95% recorded once. Sequenced input: naive CD8+ T cells sorted from blood. These receptors were taken from a man aged 18 to 30 in good health.

J is TRBJ2-5 and V is TRBV11-2; 8 bases map to TRBD2. The CDR3 contains 14 residues. The V gene's germline CDR1 is SGHAT and CDR2 FQNNGV. Trimming at V came to 5 bases and at J to 3 bases, leaving 5 bases not matched to a gene. CDR3 sequence: CASSLAGGKETQYF. DNA of the CDR3: TGTGCCAGCAGCCTAGCGGGCGGAAAAGAGACCCAGTACTTC.

The gene calls are TRBV27 and TRBJ1-2, with D tentatively TRBD1 (5 bases). Germline V gene sequence: CDR1 MNHEY, CDR2 SMNVEV (reference sequence). The CDR3 totals 15 residues. With 7 bases removed from V and 6 bases from J, the gap between germline ends came to 21 bases. CDR3 in amino acids: CASTISGTTGDGYTF. The CDR3 DNA reads as TGTGCCAGCACTATCTCGGGGACCACTGGGGATGGCTACACCTTC.

The chain uses TRBV7-8 and TRBJ2-3; D perhaps matches TRBD2 (5 bases). The CDR3 consists of 15 residues. Per the germline V gene, CDR1 is SGHVS and CDR2 is FQNEAQ. Between the trimmed V and J ends, which lost 6 bases and 2 bases, there was a span of 15 bases. The CDR3 sequence: CASSEGVGPTDTQYF. In DNA, the CDR3 is TGTGCCAGCAGTGAGGGTGTGGGCCCCACAGATACGCAGTATTTT.

V and J are TRBV6-5 and TRBJ2-3; 7 positions agree with TRBD2. CDR1 and CDR2 (germline): MNHEY, SVGAGI. The CDR3 spans 16 residues. After removal of 4 bases from V and 5 bases from J, the junction contained 12 bases not matched to a gene. The CDR3 loop reads CASSFGVASGLDTQYF. CDR3 in DNA: TGTGCCAGCAGTTTCGGCGTGGCTAGCGGCCTAGATACGCAGTATTTT.

Only one count was recorded for this clone. This sequence joins TRBV2 and TRBJ2-7; a possible D gene is TRBD2 (5 bases). This CDR3 comprises 13 residues. V was pared by 4 bases and J by 3 bases, with 10 bases between. The V gene's germline CDR1 is SNHLY and CDR2 FYNNEI. The CDR3 is CASSVQRYYEQYF. Here the CDR3 DNA reads TGTGCCAGCAGTGTTCAGCGGTACTACGAGCAGTACTTC.

The rearrangement uses TRBV19 and TRBJ1-2, with TRBD1 identical over 9 bases. CDR1 is LNHDA, CDR2 SQIVND, per germline (reference sequence). The J segment lost 10 bases and the V segment lost 10 bases, leaving 7 bases of the junction unmatched. CDR3 length equals 11 residues. CDR3 residues: CATTQGADYTF. For the CDR3, the DNA is TGTGCCACCACACAGGGGGCTGACTACACCTTC.

As to this clone: One junction end disagrees with the germline gene, perhaps due to a read error. The genes are TRBV7-7 and TRBJ2-2; 7 nucleotides align to TRBD1. Per germline, CDR1 SSHAT and CDR2 FNYEAQ (reference sequence). The CDR3 has 14 amino acids. The CDR3 region is CASSYNRGGGELFF. The CDR3 region has the DNA TGTGCTAGCAGCTATAACAGGGGTGGCGGGGAGCTGTTTTTT.

The chain carries TRBV13 and TRBJ2-3, with D unclear. The germline gives CDR1 PRHDT, CDR2 FYEKMQ (reference sequence). V lost 9 bases and J 4 bases, leaving 17 bases between the germline ends. The CDR3 is 14 residues long. The CDR3 protein is CASSGLKLADTQYF. The CDR3 DNA sequence: TGTGCCAGTTCGGGCCTAAAGTTAGCAGATACGCAGTATTTT.

The rearrangement uses TRBV7-6 and TRBJ2-2, with D unresolved. The V and J ends lost 5 bases and 6 bases respectively, with 13 bases between them. The CDR3 totals 14 residues. Germline-derived CDR1 and CDR2 are SGHVS and FNYEAQ. CDR3 in DNA: TGTGCCAGCAGCGTCGCTAGTCCCCCCGGGGAGCTGTTTTTT. Translating it yields CASSVASPPGELFF.

Worth noting for this clone: This sample includes further DNA sequences coding for the same CDR3. The chain has TRBV7-9 and TRBJ2-1; D unresolved. Germline assignment: CDR1 SEHNR and CDR2 FQNEAQ (reference sequence). The CDR3 length is 12 residues. V was cut by 5 bases and J by 3 bases, with 5 bases left in between. The DNA of the CDR3 is TGTGCCAGCAGCCTTAACTACAATGAGCAGTTCTTC. It codes for CASSLNYNEQFF.

V usage is TRBV11-2 and J usage is TRBJ1-2; D gene ambiguous. V was cut by 3 bases and J by 2 bases, with 7 bases left in between. There are 13 residues in the CDR3. Germline CDR1 is SGHAT and CDR2 is FQNNGV. CDR3 nucleotides: TGTGCCAGCAGCTTGGGTTCGAACTATGGCTACACCTTC. Its translation: CASSLGSNYGYTF.

The chain is built from TRBV4-1 and TRBJ1-5, with a weak D call TRBD1 (6 bases). The CDR3 contains 16 residues. The germline V and J ends were trimmed by 0 bases and 2 bases, with 11 bases remaining between them. In germline, CDR1 is MGHRA, CDR2 YSYEKL. The CDR3 is CASSQDSGDRNQPQHF. CDR3 coding DNA: TGCGCCAGCAGCCAAGATTCAGGGGATCGCAATCAGCCCCAGCATTTT.

This chain uses TRBV30 with TRBJ2-7, with D perhaps matching TRBD2 (5 bases). V was pared by 0 bases and J by 6 bases, with 12 bases between. This CDR3 spans 13 amino acids. Germline CDR1 is GTSNPN and CDR2 is SVGIG (reference sequence). The CDR3 DNA reads TGTGCCTGGAGTGTATCCCAGGAGGCCGAGCAGTACTTC. Translated, it gives CAWSVSQEAEQYF.

A word on this clone: Within the sample, other DNA sequences also encode this same CDR3. This chain joins TRBV4-3 and TRBJ2-1, with D tentatively TRBD1 (5 bases). Looked up from germline, CDR1 is LGHNA and CDR2 is YSLEER. The CDR3 spans 13 residues. V was trimmed by 3 bases and J by 6 bases, leaving 9 bases between them. As DNA, the CDR3 is TGCGCCAGCAGCCAGGATCAGGGCAATGAGCAGTTCTTC. This sequence encodes CASSQDQGNEQFF.

This chain links TRBV18 with TRBJ1-1, with unresolved D. The germline V and J ends were trimmed by 5 bases and 8 bases, with 9 bases remaining between them. Germline lookup yields CDR1 KGHSH and CDR2 LQKENI. CDR3 size: 11 residues. The DNA of the CDR3 is TGTGCCAGCTCAACGGGTCCCGAAGCTTTCTTT. Translated: CASSTGPEAFF.

The V and J genes are TRBV5-8 and TRBJ1-5; no definite D call. CDR3 size: 10 residues. Germline V gene lookup returns CDR1 SGHTS and CDR2 YDEGEE. The ends were cut back, 3 bases at V and 9 bases at J, with 4 bases in the middle. CDR3 loop: CASSSRPQHF. For the CDR3, the DNA is TGTGCCAGCAGCTCACGGCCCCAGCATTTT.

The chain employs TRBV27 and TRBJ2-5; maybe TRBD1 (5 bases). The length of the CDR3 is 13 residues. V lost 2 bases and J 4 bases, leaving 8 bases between the germline ends. The germline V gene encodes CDR1 MNHEY and CDR2 SMNVEV (reference sequence). DNA of the CDR3: TGTGCCAGCAGTTTAGCAGGGTCAGAGACCCAGTACTTC. Translating gives CASSLAGSETQYF.

V and J are TRBV9 and TRBJ2-4; possibly TRBD1 for D (7 bases). Germline lookup yields CDR1 SGDLS and CDR2 YYNGEE. The length of the CDR3 is 16 residues. V was trimmed by 5 bases and J by 1 base, leaving 16 bases between them. This chain's CDR3 is CASSEGGGSAKNIQYF. CDR3 DNA sequence: TGTGCCAGCAGTGAAGGAGGGGGCTCCGCCAAAAACATTCAGTACTTC. Drawing the rest from reference TRBV9 and TRBJ2-4, the complete variable domain is DSGVTQTPKHLITATGQRVTLRCSPRSGDLSVYWYQQSLDQGLQFLIQYYNGEERAKGNILERFSAQQFPDLHSELNLSSLELGDSALYFCASSEGGGSAKNIQYFGAGTRLSVL.

J is TRBJ2-3 and V is TRBV5-6; D call uncertain. Germline V CDR1 and CDR2: SGHDT, YYEEEE. Between the trimmed V and J ends, which lost 2 bases and 5 bases, there was a span of 12 bases. CDR3 length: 14 amino acids. The chain's CDR3 is CASSFRLPEDTQYF. The CDR3 region has the DNA TGTGCCAGCAGCTTTAGACTCCCAGAAGATACGCAGTATTTT.

V usage is TRBV10-3 and J usage is TRBJ2-5; D is perhaps TRBD2 (5 bases). The CDR3 runs to 14 residues. In germline, CDR1 is ENHRY, CDR2 SYGVKD. Trimming stripped 3 bases from V and 4 bases from J, with 12 bases between. The CDR3, as DNA: TGTGCCATCAGTGAAAGGACTGAAGGAGAGACCCAGTACTTC. Translating it yields CAISERTEGETQYF.